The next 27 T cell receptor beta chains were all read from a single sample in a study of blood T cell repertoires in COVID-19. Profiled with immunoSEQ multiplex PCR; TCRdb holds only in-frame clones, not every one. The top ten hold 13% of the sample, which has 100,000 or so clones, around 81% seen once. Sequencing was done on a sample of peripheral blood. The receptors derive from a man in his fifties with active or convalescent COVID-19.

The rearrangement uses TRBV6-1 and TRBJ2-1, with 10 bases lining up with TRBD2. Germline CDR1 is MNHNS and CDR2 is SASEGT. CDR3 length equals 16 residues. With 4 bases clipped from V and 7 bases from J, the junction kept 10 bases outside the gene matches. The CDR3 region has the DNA TGTGCCAGCAGTGGGCATACTAGCGGGAAAATGAATGAGCAGTTCTTC. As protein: CASSGHTSGKMNEQFF.

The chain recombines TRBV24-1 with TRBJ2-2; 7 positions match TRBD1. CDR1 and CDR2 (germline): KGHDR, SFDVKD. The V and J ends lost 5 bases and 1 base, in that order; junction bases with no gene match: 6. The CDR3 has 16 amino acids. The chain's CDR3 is CATSGGQGVNTGELFF. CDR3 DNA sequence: TGTGCCACCAGTGGGGGGCAGGGGGTGAACACCGGGGAGCTGTTTTTT.

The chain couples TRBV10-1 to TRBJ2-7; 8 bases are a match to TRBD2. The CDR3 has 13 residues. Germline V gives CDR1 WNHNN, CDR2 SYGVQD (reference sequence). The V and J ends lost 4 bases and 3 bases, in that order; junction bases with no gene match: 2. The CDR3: CASSVSGDYEQYF. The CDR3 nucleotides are TGCGCCAGCAGTGTTAGCGGGGACTACGAGCAGTACTTC.

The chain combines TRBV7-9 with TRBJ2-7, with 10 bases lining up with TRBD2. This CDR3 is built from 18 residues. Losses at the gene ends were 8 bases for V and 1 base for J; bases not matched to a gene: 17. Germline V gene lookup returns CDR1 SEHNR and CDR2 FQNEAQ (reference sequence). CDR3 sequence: CASSLREGLAGVSYEQYF. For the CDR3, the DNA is TGTGCCAGCTCCCTCAGAGAGGGGCTAGCGGGAGTTTCCTACGAGCAGTACTTC.

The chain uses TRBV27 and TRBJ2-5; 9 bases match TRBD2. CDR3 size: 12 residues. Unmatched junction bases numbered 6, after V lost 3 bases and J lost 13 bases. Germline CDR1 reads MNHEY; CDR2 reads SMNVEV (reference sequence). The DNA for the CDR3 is TGTGCCAGCAGTTTTATGAGCGGGGGGTTGTACTTC. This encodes CASSFMSGGLYF.

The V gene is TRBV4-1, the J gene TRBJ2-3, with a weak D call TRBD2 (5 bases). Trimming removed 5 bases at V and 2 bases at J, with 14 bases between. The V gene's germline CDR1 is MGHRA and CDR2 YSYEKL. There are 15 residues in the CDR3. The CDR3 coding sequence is TGCGCCAGCAGCTCCCAGTCGGGATACACAGATACGCAGTATTTT. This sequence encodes CASSSQSGYTDTQYF.

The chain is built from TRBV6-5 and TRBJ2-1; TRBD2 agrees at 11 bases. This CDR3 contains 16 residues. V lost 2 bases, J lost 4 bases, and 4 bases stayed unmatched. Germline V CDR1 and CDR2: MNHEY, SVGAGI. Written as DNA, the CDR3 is TGTGCCAGCAGTTACATCGGGACTAGCGGTTACAATGAGCAGTTCTTC. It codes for CASSYIGTSGYNEQFF.

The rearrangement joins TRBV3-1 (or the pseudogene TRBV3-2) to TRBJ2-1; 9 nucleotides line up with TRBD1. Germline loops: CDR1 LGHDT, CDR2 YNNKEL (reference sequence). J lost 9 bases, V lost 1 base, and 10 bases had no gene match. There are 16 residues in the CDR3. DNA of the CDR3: TGTGCCAGCAGCCAAGGGTCGGGACAGGGAGTTGGTGAGCAGTTCTTC. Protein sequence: CASSQGSGQGVGEQFF.

CDR3 bases: TGTGCCAGCAGCCAATTTTCACAGGTTAATGGGTACGAGCAGTACTTC. Translating gives CASSQFSQVNGYEQYF. V gene TRBV16 combines with J gene TRBJ2-7; a possible D gene is TRBD1 (5 bases). Trimming shortened V by 1 base and J by 4 bases, and 17 bases separated the two germline ends. This CDR3 is 16 amino acids long. Germline V CDR1 and CDR2: KGHSY, FQNENV.

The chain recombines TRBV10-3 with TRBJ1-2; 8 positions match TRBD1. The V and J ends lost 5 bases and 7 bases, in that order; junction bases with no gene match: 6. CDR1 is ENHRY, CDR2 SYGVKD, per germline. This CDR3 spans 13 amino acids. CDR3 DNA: TGTGCCATCAGTAGGCAGGGGGCAAGTGGCTACACCTTC. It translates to CAISRQGASGYTF.

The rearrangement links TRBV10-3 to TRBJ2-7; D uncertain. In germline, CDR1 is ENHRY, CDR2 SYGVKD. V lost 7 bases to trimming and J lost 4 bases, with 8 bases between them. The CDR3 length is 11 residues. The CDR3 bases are TGTGCCATCACTCCCGGTTACGAGCAGTACTTC. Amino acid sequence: CAITPGYEQYF.

The CDR3 reads CASSPPGGRNQPQHF. In DNA form, the CDR3 reads TGTGCCAGCTCACCACCAGGGGGACGCAATCAGCCCCAGCATTTT. The genes are TRBV18 and TRBJ1-5; tentatively, D is TRBD1 (6 bases). The germline gives CDR1 KGHSH, CDR2 LQKENI. There are 15 residues in the CDR3. The V end was cut by 0 bases, the J end by 2 bases, with 8 bases between.

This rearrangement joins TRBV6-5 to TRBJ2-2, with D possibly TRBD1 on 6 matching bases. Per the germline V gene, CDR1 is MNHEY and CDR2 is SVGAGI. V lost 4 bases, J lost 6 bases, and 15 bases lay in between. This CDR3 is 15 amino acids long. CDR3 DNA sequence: TGTGCCAGCAGTTTAGCACAGGGTTGGTCCGGGGAGCTGTTTTTT. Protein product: CASSLAQGWSGELFF.

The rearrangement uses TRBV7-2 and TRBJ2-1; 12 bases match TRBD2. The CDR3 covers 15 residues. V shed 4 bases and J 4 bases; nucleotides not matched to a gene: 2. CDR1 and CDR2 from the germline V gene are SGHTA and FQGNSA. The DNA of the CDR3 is TGTGCCAGCAGCTCCGGACTAGCGGGGTACAATGAGCAGTTCTTC. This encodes CASSSGLAGYNEQFF. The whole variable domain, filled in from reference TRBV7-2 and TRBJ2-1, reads GAGVSQSPSNKVTEKGKDVELRCDPISGHTALYWYRQSLGQGLEFLIYFQGNSAPDKSGLPSDRFSAERTGGSVSTLTIQRTQQEDSAVYLCASSSGLAGYNEQFFGPGTRLTVL.

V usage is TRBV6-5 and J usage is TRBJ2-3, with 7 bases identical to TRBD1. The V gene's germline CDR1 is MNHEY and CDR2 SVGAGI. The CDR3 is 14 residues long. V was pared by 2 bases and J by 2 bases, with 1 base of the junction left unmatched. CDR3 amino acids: CASSYGTDTDTQYF. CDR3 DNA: TGTGCCAGCAGTTACGGGACAGACACAGATACGCAGTATTTT.

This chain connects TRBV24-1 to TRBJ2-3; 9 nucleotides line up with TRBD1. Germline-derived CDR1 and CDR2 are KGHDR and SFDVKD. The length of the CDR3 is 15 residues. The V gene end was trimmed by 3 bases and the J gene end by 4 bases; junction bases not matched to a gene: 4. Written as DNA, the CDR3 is TGTGCCACCAGTGATGCTACAGGGGGCGCAGATACGCAGTATTTT. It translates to CATSDATGGADTQYF.

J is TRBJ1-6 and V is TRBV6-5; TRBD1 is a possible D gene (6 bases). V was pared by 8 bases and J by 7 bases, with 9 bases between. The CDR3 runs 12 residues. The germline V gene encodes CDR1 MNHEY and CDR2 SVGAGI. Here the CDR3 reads CASGQGNSPLHF. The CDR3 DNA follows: TGTGCCAGCGGTCAGGGGAATTCACCCCTCCACTTT.

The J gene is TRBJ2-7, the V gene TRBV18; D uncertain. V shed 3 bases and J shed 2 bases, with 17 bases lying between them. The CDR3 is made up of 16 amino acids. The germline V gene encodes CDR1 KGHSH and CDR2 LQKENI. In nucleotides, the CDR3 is TGTGCCAGCTCACCGGGTCCGGGTTCACCAGCCTACGAGCAGTACTTC. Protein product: CASSPGPGSPAYEQYF.

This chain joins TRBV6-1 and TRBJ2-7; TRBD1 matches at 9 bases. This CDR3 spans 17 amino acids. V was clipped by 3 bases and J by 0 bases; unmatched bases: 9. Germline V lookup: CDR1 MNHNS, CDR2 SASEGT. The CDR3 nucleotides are TGTGCCAGCAGTGACCTTTGGGGGACAGGGAGCTCCTACGAGCAGTACTTC. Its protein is CASSDLWGTGSSYEQYF.

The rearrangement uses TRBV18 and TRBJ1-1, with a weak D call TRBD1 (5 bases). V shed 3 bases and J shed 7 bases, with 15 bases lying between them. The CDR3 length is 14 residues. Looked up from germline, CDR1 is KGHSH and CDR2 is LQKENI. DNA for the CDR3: TGTGCCAGCTCACCCCCAAACGCCGACAGTGAAGCTTTCTTT. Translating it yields CASSPPNADSEAFF.

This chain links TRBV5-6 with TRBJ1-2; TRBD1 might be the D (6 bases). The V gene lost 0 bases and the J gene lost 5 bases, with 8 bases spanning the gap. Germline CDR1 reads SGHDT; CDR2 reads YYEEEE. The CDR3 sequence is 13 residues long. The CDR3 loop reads CASSLGTEYGYTF. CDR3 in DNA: TGTGCCAGCAGCTTGGGGACAGAGTATGGCTACACCTTC.

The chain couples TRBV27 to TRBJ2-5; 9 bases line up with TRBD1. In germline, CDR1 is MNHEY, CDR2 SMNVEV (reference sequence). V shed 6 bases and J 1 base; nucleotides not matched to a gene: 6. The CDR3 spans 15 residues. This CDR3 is CASSRTGAFQETQYF. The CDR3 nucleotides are TGTGCCAGCAGCAGGACAGGGGCGTTCCAAGAGACCCAGTACTTC.

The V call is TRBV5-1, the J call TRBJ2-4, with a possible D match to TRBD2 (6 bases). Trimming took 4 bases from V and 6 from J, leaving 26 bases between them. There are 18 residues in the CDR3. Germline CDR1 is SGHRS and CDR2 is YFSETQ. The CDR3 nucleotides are TGCGCCAGCAGCCCAATAGTCGGGGGTCTCAGAGAGACAAACATTCAGTACTTC. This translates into CASSPIVGGLRETNIQYF.

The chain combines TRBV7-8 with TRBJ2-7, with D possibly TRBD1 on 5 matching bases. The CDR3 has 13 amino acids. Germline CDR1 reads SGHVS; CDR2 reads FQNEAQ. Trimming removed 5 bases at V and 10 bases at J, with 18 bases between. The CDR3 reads CASSPGEGASQYF. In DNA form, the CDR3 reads TGTGCCAGCAGCCCCGGTGAAGGGGCGAGTCAGTACTTC.

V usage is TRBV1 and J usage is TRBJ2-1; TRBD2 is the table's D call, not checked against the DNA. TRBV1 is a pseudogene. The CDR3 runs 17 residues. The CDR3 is CTSSQSERRSSYNEQFF. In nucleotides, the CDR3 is TGCACCAGCAGCCAATCGGAGCGGCGTAGCTCCTACAATGAGCAGTTCTTC.

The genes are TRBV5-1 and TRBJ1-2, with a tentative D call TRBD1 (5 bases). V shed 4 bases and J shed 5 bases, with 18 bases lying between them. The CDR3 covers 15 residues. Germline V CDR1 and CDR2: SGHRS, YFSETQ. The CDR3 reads CASSPEGTGDYGYTF. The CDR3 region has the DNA TGCGCCAGCAGCCCGGAGGGGACGGGGGATTATGGCTACACCTTC.

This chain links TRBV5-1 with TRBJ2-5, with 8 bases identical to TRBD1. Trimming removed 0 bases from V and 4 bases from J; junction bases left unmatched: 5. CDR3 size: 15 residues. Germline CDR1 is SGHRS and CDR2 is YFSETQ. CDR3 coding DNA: TGCGCCAGCAGCTTGGGACTAGACAGGGGAGAGACCCAGTACTTC. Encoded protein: CASSLGLDRGETQYF.